What follows is one T cell receptor beta chain and its context. The antigen remains unidentified. The time point denotes: baseline, week 1 (first vaccination visit). As to treatment: pre-vaccination baseline after standard-of-care therapy. The CDR3 is made up of 18 amino acids. Trimming took 0 bases from V and 4 from J, leaving 22 bases between them. The germline CDR1 and CDR2 sequences are SGDLS and YYNGEE. Clones were read by immunoSEQ multiplex PCR, and TCRdb kept only the in-frame ones, dropping some. This sample has tens of thousands of clones, with around 82% found just once. The source of the sample is a study of a mutant IDH1 vaccine in newly diagnosed glioma. Broader study findings: Whatever changes occurred in top peripheral T cell clonotypes seemed unrelated to pseudoprogression.

V is TRBV9 and J is TRBJ1-1, with D unresolved. The receptor was derived from a woman between 45 and 65 years old with glioma. The sequences come from PBMCs, collected from a glioma patient treated with radiotherapy, temozolomide or both. Here the CDR3 DNA reads TGTGCCAGCAGCGTAGGCCCCAGAAGTCGGGTCTTGGGCACTGAAGCTTTCTTT. It specifies CASSVGPRSRVLGTEAFF.